Listed here are 16 T cell receptor beta chains from one sample, sequenced in a study of blood T cell repertoires in COVID-19 (dated by TCRdb to the early 2020s). The method behind the library was the immunoSEQ multiplex PCR assay. In its TCRdb copy, this immuneACCESS table keeps in-frame sequences only and misses some clones. Where compared with another copy, unresolved V genes explain less than half of these, and the others have no known cause. The sample table lists 260,000 or so clones, approximately 80% of them with a count of one. The ten largest account for approximately 7.5% of the sample. The sample was peripheral blood. The receptors stem from a woman over 75 with COVID-19, enrolled during active disease.

This rearrangement joins TRBV2 to TRBJ2-4; 9 positions agree with TRBD1. The CDR3 totals 15 residues. CDR1 is SNHLY and CDR2 is FYNNEI in the germline V gene. V gave up 6 bases and J gave up 3 bases; unmatched junction bases: 6. The CDR3 here is CASSGTGGNKNIQYF. As DNA, the CDR3 is TGTGCCAGCAGCGGTACAGGGGGCAACAAAAACATTCAGTACTTC.

The gene calls are TRBV27 and TRBJ1-6, with a weak D call TRBD1 (6 bases). This CDR3 is built from 15 residues. V lost 7 bases and J lost 6, with 16 bases in between. Germline values: CDR1 MNHEY, CDR2 SMNVEV (reference sequence). The CDR3 reads CASTFDRTFNSPLHF. CDR3 nucleotides: TGTGCCAGCACTTTCGACAGGACTTTTAATTCACCCCTCCACTTT.

The chain is built from TRBV9 and TRBJ1-1; TRBD1 is a possible D gene (5 bases). CDR1 is SGDLS and CDR2 is YYNGEE in the germline V gene. The germline V and J ends were trimmed by 0 bases and 4 bases, with 13 bases remaining between them. This CDR3 has 15 residues. CDR3 DNA: TGTGCCAGCAGCGTAGAGCCAGGGTCTGGCACTGAAGCTTTCTTT. Its protein is CASSVEPGSGTEAFF.

This clone was recorded a few times. The chain has TRBV16 and TRBJ1-1; D is unclear. The CDR3 totals 16 residues. Trimming took 2 bases from V and 4 from J, leaving 17 bases between them. Germline V gene lookup returns CDR1 KGHSY and CDR2 FQNENV. As DNA, the CDR3 is TGTGCCAGCAGCCAAACGACCGGGATCTCAGGCACTGAAGCTTTCTTT. Translation: CASSQTTGISGTEAFF.

This chain joins TRBV19 and TRBJ1-2; 10 nucleotides match TRBD1. Germline values: CDR1 LNHDA, CDR2 SQIVND (reference sequence). J was trimmed by 3 bases and V by 3 bases; bases with no gene match: 1. The CDR3 is 14 amino acids. In DNA form, the CDR3 reads TGTGCCAGTAGTATCGGACAGGGGGACTATGGCTACACCTTC. Translating it yields CASSIGQGDYGYTF.

The rearrangement joins TRBV9 to TRBJ2-1, with 9 bases aligning to TRBD2. Losses at the gene ends were 3 bases for V and 6 bases for J; bases not matched to a gene: 4. The CDR3 extends over 14 amino acids. Per germline, CDR1 SGDLS and CDR2 YYNGEE. The CDR3 DNA is TGTGCCAGCAGCGGGGGACTAGCAACCAATGAGCAGTTCTTC. Its protein is CASSGGLATNEQFF.

CDR3 amino acids: CASSRTGNNQPQHF. The CDR3 region has the DNA TGTGCCAGCAGCAGGACAGGGAATAATCAGCCCCAGCATTTT. The rearrangement uses TRBV25-1 and TRBJ1-5; the match to TRBD1 covers 8 bases. Trimming removed 6 bases from V and 4 bases from J; junction bases left unmatched: 5. Germline-derived CDR1 and CDR2 are MGHDK and SYGVNS. This CDR3 contains 14 residues.

The chain employs TRBV6-5 and TRBJ2-3; D uncertain. The germline gives CDR1 MNHEY, CDR2 SVGAGI. V lost 0 bases, J lost 2 bases, and 9 bases lay in between. The CDR3 extends over 15 amino acids. The CDR3 nucleotides read TGTGCCAGCAGTTACTCGACTCAGTTCACAGATACGCAGTATTTT. This translates into CASSYSTQFTDTQYF.

V gene TRBV18 combines with J gene TRBJ1-6; D call uncertain. Germline loops: CDR1 KGHSH, CDR2 LQKENI. Deletions cut 6 bases from V and 0 bases from J, with 6 bases between. The CDR3 has 14 residues. The chain's CDR3 is CASSSSSYNSPLHF. CDR3 sequence (DNA): TGTGCCAGCTCGTCTAGCTCCTATAATTCACCCCTCCACTTT. Drawing the rest from reference TRBV18 and TRBJ1-6, the complete variable domain is NAGVMQNPRHLVRRRGQEARLRCSPMKGHSHVYWYRQLPEEGLKFMVYLQKENIIDESGMPKERFSAEFPKEGPSILRIQQVVRGDSAAYFCASSSSSYNSPLHFGNGTRLTVT.

This chain joins TRBV5-1 and TRBJ2-3; TRBD1 matches 8 bases. Germline-derived CDR1 and CDR2 are SGHRS and YFSETQ. The CDR3 covers 16 residues. V lost 0 bases, J lost 1 base, and 4 bases stayed unmatched. CDR3 protein: CASSLGRQGRTDTQYF. As DNA, the CDR3 is TGCGCCAGCAGCTTGGGGCGACAGGGGCGCACAGATACGCAGTATTTT.

The CDR3 spells CASSRTGGGYTF. In DNA form, the CDR3 reads TGTGCCAGCAGCCGGACAGGGGGTGGCTACACCTTC. The gene calls are TRBV3-1 (or the pseudogene TRBV3-2) and TRBJ1-2; TRBD1 matches 10 bases. Unmatched junction bases numbered 0, after V lost 4 bases and J lost 7 bases. The CDR3 consists of 12 residues. Germline values: CDR1 LGHDT, CDR2 YNNKEL (reference sequence).

This chain links TRBV9 with TRBJ1-2; TRBD1 matches at 9 bases. CDR1 and CDR2 from the germline V gene are SGDLS and YYNGEE. With V trimmed by 1 base and J by 6 bases, 7 bases remained unmatched. This CDR3 region has 15 residues. CDR3 coding DNA: TGTGCCAGCAGCGTATTCGGGACAGGGCGGGATGGCTACACCTTC. Translation: CASSVFGTGRDGYTF. The full variable domain, with the rest looked up from reference TRBV9 and TRBJ1-2, is DSGVTQTPKHLITATGQRVTLRCSPRSGDLSVYWYQQSLDQGLQFLIQYYNGEERAKGNILERFSAQQFPDLHSELNLSSLELGDSALYFCASSVFGTGRDGYTFGSGTRLTVV.

This clone was detected only a few times. This sequence joins TRBV4-1 and TRBJ1-5; D possibly corresponds to TRBD1 (5 bases). CDR1 is MGHRA and CDR2 is YSYEKL in the germline V gene. This CDR3 is 15 amino acids long. V dropped 2 bases and J dropped 4 bases, with 12 bases sitting between them. DNA of the CDR3: TGCGCCAGCAGCCAAATTGGGACTAGAAATCAGCCCCAGCATTTT. Translating gives CASSQIGTRNQPQHF.

The chain carries TRBV10-3 and TRBJ2-5; D remains ambiguous. Germline V gene lookup returns CDR1 ENHRY and CDR2 SYGVKD. Trimming took off 8 bases at V and 5 bases at J, with 21 bases between the two ends. CDR3 size: 15 residues. CDR3 sequence: CAIGIRSSTRETQYF. CDR3 DNA: TGTGCCATCGGTATACGGTCGTCCACGAGGGAGACCCAGTACTTC.

The CDR3 region is CASSLWGDGYTF. The CDR3 DNA follows: TGTGCCAGCAGCTTGTGGGGGGACGGCTACACCTTC. V is TRBV5-5 and J is TRBJ1-2; tentatively, D is TRBD1 (5 bases). The CDR3 extends over 12 amino acids. The germline CDR1 and CDR2 sequences are SGHKS and YYEKEE (reference sequence). V shed 1 base and J shed 8 bases, with 9 bases lying between them.

The V call is TRBV10-3, the J call TRBJ2-3, with D perhaps matching TRBD2 (5 bases). Germline V gene data show CDR1 as ENHRY and CDR2 as SYGVKD. The V end lost 3 bases, the J end lost 0 bases, and 10 bases lay between the germline ends. This CDR3 spans 15 amino acids. The CDR3 sequence is CAISEAEFSTDTQYF. The CDR3 DNA reads TGTGCCATCAGTGAAGCGGAATTTAGCACAGATACGCAGTATTTT.